This T cell receptor beta chain is drawn from a study of CXCR4 blockade with PD-1 therapy in pancreatic cancer. Study-level points and caveats: Survival did not correlate with tumor clonality, which averaged approximately 0.15 versus 0.05. Convergent selection by common tumor antigens was suggested by nucleotide rearrangement counts. Only TCRbeta chains were sequenced here.

Of note for this clone: What it binds is unknown.

V lost 1 base to trimming and J lost 3 bases, with 13 bases between them. CDR1 is MNHNS, CDR2 SASEGT, per germline. The CDR3 has 15 residues. Some clones are missing from TCRdb's copy, which holds only in-frame ones; the method was immunoSEQ multiplex PCR. Of approximately 230 clones in the sample, about a third are singletons; the top ten hold 25% to 30%. Patients who provided the archived tumor blocks had not received neoadjuvant therapy before surgery. The sequence derives from a human donor with pancreatic ductal adenocarcinoma. The genes are TRBV6-1 and TRBJ2-7, with a weak D call TRBD1 (6 bases). Sequencing input: tumor tissue. CDR3 protein: CASSEGGGAFYEQYF. DNA for the CDR3: TGTGCCAGCAGTGAAGGAGGGGGAGCCTTCTACGAGCAGTACTTC.